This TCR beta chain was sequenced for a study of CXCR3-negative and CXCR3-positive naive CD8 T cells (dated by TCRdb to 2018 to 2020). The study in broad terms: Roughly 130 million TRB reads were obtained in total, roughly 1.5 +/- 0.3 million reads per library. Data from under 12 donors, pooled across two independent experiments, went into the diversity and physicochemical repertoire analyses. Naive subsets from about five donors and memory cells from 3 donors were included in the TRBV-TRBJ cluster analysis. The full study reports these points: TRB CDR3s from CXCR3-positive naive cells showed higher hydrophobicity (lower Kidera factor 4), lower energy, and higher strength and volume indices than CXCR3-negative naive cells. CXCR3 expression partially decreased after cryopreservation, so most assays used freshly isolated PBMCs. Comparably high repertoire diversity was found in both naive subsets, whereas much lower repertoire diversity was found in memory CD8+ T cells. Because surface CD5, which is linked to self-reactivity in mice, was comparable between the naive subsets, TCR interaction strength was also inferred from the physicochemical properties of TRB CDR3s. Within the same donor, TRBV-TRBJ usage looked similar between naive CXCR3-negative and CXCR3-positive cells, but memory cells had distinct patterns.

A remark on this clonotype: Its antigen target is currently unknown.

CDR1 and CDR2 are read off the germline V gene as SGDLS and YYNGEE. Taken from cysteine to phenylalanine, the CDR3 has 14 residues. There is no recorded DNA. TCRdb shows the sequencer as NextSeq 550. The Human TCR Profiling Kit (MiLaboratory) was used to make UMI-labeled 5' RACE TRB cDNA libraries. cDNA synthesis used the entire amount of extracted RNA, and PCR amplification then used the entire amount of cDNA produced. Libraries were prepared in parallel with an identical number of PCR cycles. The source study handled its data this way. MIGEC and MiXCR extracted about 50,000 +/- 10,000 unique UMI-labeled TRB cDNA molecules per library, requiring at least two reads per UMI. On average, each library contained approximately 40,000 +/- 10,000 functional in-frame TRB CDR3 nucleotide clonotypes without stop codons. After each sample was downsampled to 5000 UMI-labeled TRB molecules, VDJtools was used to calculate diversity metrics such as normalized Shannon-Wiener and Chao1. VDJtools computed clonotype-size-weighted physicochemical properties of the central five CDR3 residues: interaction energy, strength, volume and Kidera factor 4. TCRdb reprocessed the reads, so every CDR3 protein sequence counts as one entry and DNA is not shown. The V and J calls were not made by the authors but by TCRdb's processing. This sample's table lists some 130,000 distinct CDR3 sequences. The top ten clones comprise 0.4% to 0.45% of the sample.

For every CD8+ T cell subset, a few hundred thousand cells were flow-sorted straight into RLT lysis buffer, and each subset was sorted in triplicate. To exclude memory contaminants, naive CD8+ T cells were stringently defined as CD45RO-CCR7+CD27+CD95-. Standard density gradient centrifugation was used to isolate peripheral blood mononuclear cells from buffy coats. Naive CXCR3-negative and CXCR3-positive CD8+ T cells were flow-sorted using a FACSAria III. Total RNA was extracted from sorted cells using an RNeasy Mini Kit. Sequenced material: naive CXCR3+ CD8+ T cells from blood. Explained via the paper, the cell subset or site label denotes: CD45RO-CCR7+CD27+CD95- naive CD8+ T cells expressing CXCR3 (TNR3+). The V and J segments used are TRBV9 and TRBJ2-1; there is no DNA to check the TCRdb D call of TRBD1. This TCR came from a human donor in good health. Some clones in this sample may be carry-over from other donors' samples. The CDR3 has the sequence CASSITGETHEQFF.